The rows below give T cell receptor beta chains drawn from one sample of a study of monozygotic twins with inflammatory bowel disease. From the 5' RACE reads, TCRdb lists one entry per CDR3 protein and no DNA. This table holds fewer than 550,000 distinct CDR3 sequences. Sample: blood. Receptors originate from a human donor with ulcerative colitis or Crohn's disease, or a healthy co-twin of an affected twin (not recorded which). Each CDR3 is given with its conserved first and last residue.

cdr3_length,j_call,v_call,cdr3_aa
12,TRBJ2-7,TRBV28,CASRQSRREQYF
17,TRBJ2-1,TRBV5-1,CASSQELSGSSYNEQFF
14,TRBJ1-3,TRBV7-2,CASSLGTTRNTIYF
15,TRBJ2-2,TRBV7-2,CASSLGSGYTGELFF
16,TRBJ2-1,TRBV18,CASSSLSGISYNEQFF
13,TRBJ2-1,TRBV9,CASSEEGGYEQFF
14,TRBJ2-4,TRBV7-2,CASSLGDGPNIQYF
13,TRBJ2-5,TRBV15,CATSKGGPETQYF
18,TRBJ2-1,TRBV3-1,CASSQRGRPGRSVNEQFF
15,TRBJ2-2,TRBV12-3/TRBV12-4,CGSSLDTRATGELFF
15,TRBJ2-3,TRBV14,CVSSQGRPVLWTQYF
15,TRBJ2-3,TRBV27,CASSLSGATTDTQYF
12,TRBJ1-1,TRBV7-9,CAIQGLNTEAFF
12,TRBJ1-1,TRBV12-3/TRBV12-4,CASSLRQVEAFF